This T cell receptor (beta chain) comes out of a study of blood T cell repertoires in COVID-19. The CDR3 has 13 amino acids. CDR1 and CDR2 (germline): LNHDA, SQIVND (reference sequence). J was trimmed by 6 bases and V by 5 bases; bases with no gene match: 5. In the original analysis: Amplification of reference gene primers provided the estimated nucleated cell counts. The data were produced by immunoSEQ multiplex PCR, yet TCRdb's version contains in-frame clones alone and is incomplete. The V and J calls and the clone size are those of that table, but D and trimming were determined from the DNA. This sample has over 70,000 clones; roughly 84% occur once, and the top ten carry around 9.9%.

The chain has TRBV19 and TRBJ1-2, with 8 positions matching TRBD1. What was sequenced was peripheral blood. This sequence originates from a man between 60 and 75 years old with COVID-19, enrolled during active disease. The CDR3 loop is CASSEDRGHGYTF. In DNA form, the CDR3 reads TGTGCCAGTAGTGAAGACAGGGGCCATGGCTACACCTTC.